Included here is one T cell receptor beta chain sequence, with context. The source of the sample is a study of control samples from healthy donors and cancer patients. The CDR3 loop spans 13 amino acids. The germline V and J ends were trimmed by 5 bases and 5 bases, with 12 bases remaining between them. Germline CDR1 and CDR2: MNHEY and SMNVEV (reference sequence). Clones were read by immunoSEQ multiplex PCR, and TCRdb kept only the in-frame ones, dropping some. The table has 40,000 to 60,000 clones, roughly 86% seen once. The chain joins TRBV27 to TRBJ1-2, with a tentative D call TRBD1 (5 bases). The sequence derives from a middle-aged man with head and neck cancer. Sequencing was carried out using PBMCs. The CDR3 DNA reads TGTGCCAGCAGTCGCGTTGGGACTTATGGCTACACCTTC. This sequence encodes CASSRVGTYGYTF.